This T cell receptor (beta chain) was observed in a study of blood T cell repertoires in COVID-19. Across the whole study: Samples of COVID-19 (acute and convalescent) were obtained from the United States, Italy and Spain.

The germline V gene encodes CDR1 LNHNV and CDR2 YYDKDF (reference sequence). Trimming pared 1 base from V and 0 bases from J, leaving 4 bases between. The CDR3 is 14 amino acids. Original analysis: Estimated nucleated cell counts came from reference gene primer amplification. TCRdb's copy holds only in-frame clones and misses some; the assay was immunoSEQ multiplex PCR. The DNA was the basis for D and trimming; V, J and clone size are from that table. The table has 100,000 or so clones, about 75% seen once; the top ten hold 15% to 20%. Concerning this clone itself: At the DNA level, this CDR3 is encoded by other sequences in the same sample as well.

The chain employs TRBV15 and TRBJ1-3; unclear D gene. The source of this sequence is a woman between 70 and 85 years old with acute or convalescent COVID-19. The sequenced sample consisted of peripheral blood. This CDR3 is CATSRGSSGNTIYF. The CDR3, as DNA: TGTGCCACCAGCAGAGGGAGCTCTGGAAACACCATATATTTT.